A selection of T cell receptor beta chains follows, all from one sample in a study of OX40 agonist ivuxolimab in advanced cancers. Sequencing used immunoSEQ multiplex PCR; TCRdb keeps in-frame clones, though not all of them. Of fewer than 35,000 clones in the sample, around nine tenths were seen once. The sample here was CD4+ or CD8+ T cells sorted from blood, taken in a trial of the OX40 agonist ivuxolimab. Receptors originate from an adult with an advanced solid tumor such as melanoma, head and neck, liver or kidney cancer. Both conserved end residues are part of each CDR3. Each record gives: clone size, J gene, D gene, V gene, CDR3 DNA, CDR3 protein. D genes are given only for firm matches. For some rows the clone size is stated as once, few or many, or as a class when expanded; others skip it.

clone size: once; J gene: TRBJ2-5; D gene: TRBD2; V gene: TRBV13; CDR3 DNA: TGTGCCAGCAGCTTAAAAGCGGGGCTTGGAGGCCAAGAGACCCAGTACTTC; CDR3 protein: CASSLKAGLGGQETQYF
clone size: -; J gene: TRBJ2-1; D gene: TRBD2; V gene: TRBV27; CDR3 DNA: TGTGCCAGCAGCCCGACTAGCGGGGGCTGGGATGAGCAGTTCTTC; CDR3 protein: CASSPTSGGWDEQFF
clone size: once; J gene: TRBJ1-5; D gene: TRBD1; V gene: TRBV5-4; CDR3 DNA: TGTGCCAGCAGCCAGCAGGGGGCTCAGCCCCAGCATTTT; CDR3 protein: CASSQQGAQPQHF
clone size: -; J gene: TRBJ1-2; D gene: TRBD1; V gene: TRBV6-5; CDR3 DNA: TGTGCCAGCAGTTACGGACAGGGGGCCTATGGCTACACCTTC; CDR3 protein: CASSYGQGAYGYTF
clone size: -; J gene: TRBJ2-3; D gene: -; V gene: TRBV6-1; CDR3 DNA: TGTGCCAGCAGTGAGGGTCACAGGGGAGGTTTAGATACGCAGTATTTT; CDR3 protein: CASSEGHRGGLDTQYF
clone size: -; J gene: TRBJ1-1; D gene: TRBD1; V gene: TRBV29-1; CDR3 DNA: TGCAGCGTTGAAGGCCACCGGGACAGGTTTACGAACACTGAAGCTTTCTTT; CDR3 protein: CSVEGHRDRFTNTEAFF
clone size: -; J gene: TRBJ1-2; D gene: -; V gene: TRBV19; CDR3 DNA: TGTGCCAGTATCCAGGGTTACTATGGCTACACCTTC; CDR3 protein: CASIQGYYGYTF
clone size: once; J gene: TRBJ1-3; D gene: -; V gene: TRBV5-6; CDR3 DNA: TGTGCCAGCAGCTTGGCCGTCGGGTCTGGAAACACCATATATTTT; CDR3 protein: CASSLAVGSGNTIYF
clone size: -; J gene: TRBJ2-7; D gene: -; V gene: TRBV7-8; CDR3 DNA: TGTGCCAGCAGCTTGGCTAGCGCGTTCTCCTACGAGCAGTACTTC; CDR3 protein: CASSLASAFSYEQYF
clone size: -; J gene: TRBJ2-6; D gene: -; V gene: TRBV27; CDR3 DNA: TGTGCCAGCAGTCTCTTGGGGCCCTCTGGGGCCAACGTCCTGACTTTC; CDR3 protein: CASSLLGPSGANVLTF
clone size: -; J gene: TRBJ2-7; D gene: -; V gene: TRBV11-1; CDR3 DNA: TGTGCCAGCAGCTTATGGAGGGGGGGCTCCTACGAGCAGTACTTC; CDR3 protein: CASSLWRGGSYEQYF
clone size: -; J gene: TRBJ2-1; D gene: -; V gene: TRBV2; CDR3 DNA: TGTGCCAGCAGTGAAGGGACTACATACAATGAGCAGTTCTTC; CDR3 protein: CASSEGTTYNEQFF
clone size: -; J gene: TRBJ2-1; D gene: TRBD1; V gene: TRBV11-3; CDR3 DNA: TGTGCCAGCACGACAGGGAACAATGAGCAGTTCTTC; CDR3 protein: CASTTGNNEQFF
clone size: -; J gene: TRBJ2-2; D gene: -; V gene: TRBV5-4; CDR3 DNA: TGTGCCAGCAGCTTGTGGATGGACACCGGGGAGCTGTTTTTT; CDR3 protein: CASSLWMDTGELFF
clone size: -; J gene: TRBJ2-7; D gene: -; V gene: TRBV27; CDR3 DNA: TGTGCCAGCAGTTCCGGGGGCTCCTACGAGCAGTACTTC; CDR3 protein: CASSSGGSYEQYF
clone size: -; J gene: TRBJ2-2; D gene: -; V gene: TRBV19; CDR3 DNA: TGTGCCAGTAGTATTTGGACAGCCCCGAACACCGGGGAGCTGTTTTTT; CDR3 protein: CASSIWTAPNTGELFF
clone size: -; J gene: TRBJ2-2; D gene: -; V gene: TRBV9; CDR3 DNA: TGTGCCAGCAGCGCGGACGATTACACCGGGGAGCTGTTTTTT; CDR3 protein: CASSADDYTGELFF
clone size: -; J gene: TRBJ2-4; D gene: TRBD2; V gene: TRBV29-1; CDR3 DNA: TGCAGCGTTGTAGAGGGCGGGGGAAACATTCAGTACTTC; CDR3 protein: CSVVEGGGNIQYF
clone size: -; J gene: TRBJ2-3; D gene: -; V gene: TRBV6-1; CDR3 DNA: TGTGCCAGCAGTGAATGGGTCCGGGGCTCAGATACGCAGTATTTT; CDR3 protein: CASSEWVRGSDTQYF
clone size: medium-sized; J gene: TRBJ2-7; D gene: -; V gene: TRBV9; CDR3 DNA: TGTGCCAGCAGCGCGGGGGCCTCCTCCTACGAGCAGTACTTC; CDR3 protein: CASSAGASSYEQYF
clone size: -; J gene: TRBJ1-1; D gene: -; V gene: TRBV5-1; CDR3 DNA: TGCGCCAGCAGCTTGGAGGGGCCAGGGAGGGGGACTGAAGCTTTCTTT; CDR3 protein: CASSLEGPGRGTEAFF
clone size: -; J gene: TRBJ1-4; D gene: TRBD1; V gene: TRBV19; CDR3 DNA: TGTGCCAGTAGTATTTTCGCAGGGGGCTACGATGAAAAACTGTTTTTT; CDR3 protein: CASSIFAGGYDEKLFF
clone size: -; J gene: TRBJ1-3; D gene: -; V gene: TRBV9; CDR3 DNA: TGTGCCAGCAGCGTAGGAGGGGGAACCAACACCATATATTTT; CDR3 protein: CASSVGGGTNTIYF
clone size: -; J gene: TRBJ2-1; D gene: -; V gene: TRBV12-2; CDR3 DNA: TGTGCAAGTCGCTTTAGCGGGAGAGGCTACAATGAGCAGTTCTTC; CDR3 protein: CASRFSGRGYNEQFF
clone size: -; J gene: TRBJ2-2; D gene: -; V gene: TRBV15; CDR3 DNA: TGTGCCACCAGCAGAGCAGGGGGGGACACCGGGGAGCTGTTTTTT; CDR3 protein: CATSRAGGDTGELFF
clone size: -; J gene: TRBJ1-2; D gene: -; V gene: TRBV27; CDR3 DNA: TGTGCCAGCAGTTTTGGTGGTCCTTCCTATGGCTACACCTTC; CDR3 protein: CASSFGGPSYGYTF
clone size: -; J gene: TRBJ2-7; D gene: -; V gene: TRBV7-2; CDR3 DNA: TGTGCGATGGAAGGATGGGACGACTACGAGCAGTACTTC; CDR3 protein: CAMEGWDDYEQYF
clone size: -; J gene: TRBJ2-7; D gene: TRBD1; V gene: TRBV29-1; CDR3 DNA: TGCAGCGTTGAAGTCCTCCGGACAGGGAGCTCCTACGAGCAGTACTTC; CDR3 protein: CSVEVLRTGSSYEQYF
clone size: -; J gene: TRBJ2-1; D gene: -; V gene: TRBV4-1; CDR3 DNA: TGCGCCAGCAGCCAAGGGTCAGGGTCGGGGTACAATGAGCAGTTCTTC; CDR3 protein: CASSQGSGSGYNEQFF
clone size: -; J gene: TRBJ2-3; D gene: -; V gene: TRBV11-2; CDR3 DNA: TGTGCCAGCAGCCCTCGGCCAGGGGGCACAGATACGCAGTATTTT; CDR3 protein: CASSPRPGGTDTQYF